This TCR beta chain was sequenced during a study of immune cell composition in non-small cell lung cancer. Only in-frame clones appear in the TCRdb table, and some are missing; sequencing was by immunoSEQ multiplex PCR. The repertoire holds approximately 3,400 clones, with around three quarters as singletons. The V end lost 1 base, the J end lost 0 bases, and 9 bases lay between the germline ends. The CDR3 runs to 15 residues. Germline values: CDR1 SEHNR, CDR2 FQNEAQ (reference sequence). Frozen unsorted single-cell suspensions supplied the genomic DNA. The source is a human donor with non-small cell lung cancer. Sequences were obtained from lung tumor tissue. The V gene is TRBV7-9, the J gene TRBJ1-2; possible D gene TRBD1, 5 bases. CDR3 nucleotide sequence: TGTGCCAGCAGCTTAGTGACAGTTACTAACTATGGCTACACCTTC. This sequence encodes CASSLVTVTNYGYTF.